Listed below are T cell receptor beta chains from one sample, sequenced in a study of CD8+ T cells in alopecia areata. Profiled with immunoSEQ multiplex PCR; TCRdb holds only in-frame clones, not every one. The sample has about 140,000 clones, around 87% seen once. Material: CD8+ T cells sorted from blood, obtained at week 4, from a patient treated with tofacitinib. Source of these receptors: a human donor with alopecia areata. The CDR3 runs from the conserved cysteine through the conserved F or W. Each record gives: J gene, clone size, D gene, V gene, CDR3 DNA, CDR3 protein. The D gene is left open where the match is weak. Rows give clone size only sometimes, using once, few, many, or a class for an expanded clone.

j_gene: TRBJ2-1; abundance: -; d_gene: -; v_gene: TRBV29-1; CDR3nt: TGCAGCGTCCTCCCCCCGGACAACTACAATGAGCAGTTCTTC; CDR3aa: CSVLPPDNYNEQFF
j_gene: TRBJ2-1; abundance: -; d_gene: TRBD2; v_gene: TRBV7-9; CDR3nt: TGTGCCAGCAGCTCCCCGGCTAGCGGGAGTGGCGAGCAGTTCTTC; CDR3aa: CASSSPASGSGEQFF
j_gene: TRBJ2-1; abundance: -; d_gene: -; v_gene: TRBV6-4; CDR3nt: TGTGCCAGCCGCCAGGGATCTTACAATGAGCAGTTCTTC; CDR3aa: CASRQGSYNEQFF
j_gene: TRBJ2-3; abundance: -; d_gene: -; v_gene: TRBV7-8; CDR3nt: TGTGCCAGCAGCTTAGCGGGTACGCAGTATTTT; CDR3aa: CASSLAGTQYF
j_gene: TRBJ2-1; abundance: -; d_gene: -; v_gene: TRBV29-1; CDR3nt: TGCAGCGTTGAGGGTTTAGCGGCGTACAATGAGCAGTTCTTC; CDR3aa: CSVEGLAAYNEQFF
j_gene: TRBJ1-5; abundance: -; d_gene: -; v_gene: TRBV5-1; CDR3nt: TGCGCCAGCAGTGAAGGGGGCAATCAGCCCCAGCATTTT; CDR3aa: CASSEGGNQPQHF
j_gene: TRBJ2-1; abundance: -; d_gene: -; v_gene: TRBV25-1; CDR3nt: TGTGCCAGCAGTCAACAGGGAAGCTACAATGAGCAGTTCTTC; CDR3aa: CASSQQGSYNEQFF
j_gene: TRBJ1-1; abundance: -; d_gene: -; v_gene: TRBV28; CDR3nt: TGTGCCAGCAGTTTCCCACAACGGCAGGATGAAGCTTTCTTT; CDR3aa: CASSFPQRQDEAFF
j_gene: TRBJ2-7; abundance: once; d_gene: TRBD2; v_gene: TRBV10-3; CDR3nt: TGTGCCATCAGTGAGGCTAGCGGAGCCTACGAGCAGTACTTC; CDR3aa: CAISEASGAYEQYF
j_gene: TRBJ1-4; abundance: -; d_gene: -; v_gene: TRBV19; CDR3nt: TGTGCCAGTAGTACTGGAGACGACATGATTAATGAAAAACTGTTTTTT; CDR3aa: CASSTGDDMINEKLFF
j_gene: TRBJ1-2; abundance: -; d_gene: -; v_gene: TRBV4-1; CDR3nt: TGCGCCACCACAGGGTCCAACTATGGCTACACCTTC; CDR3aa: CATTGSNYGYTF
j_gene: TRBJ1-1; abundance: -; d_gene: -; v_gene: TRBV6-5; CDR3nt: TGTGCCAGCAGTTACTTAGGGTTCTCTGAAGCTTTCTTT; CDR3aa: CASSYLGFSEAFF
j_gene: TRBJ2-7; abundance: -; d_gene: -; v_gene: TRBV10-2; CDR3nt: TGCGCCAGCAGTGAGTATACAACCGAGCAGTACTTC; CDR3aa: CASSEYTTEQYF
j_gene: TRBJ2-2; abundance: -; d_gene: -; v_gene: TRBV9; CDR3nt: TGTGCCAGCAGCGGCGGGACTCCCCCCGGGGAGCTGTTTTTT; CDR3aa: CASSGGTPPGELFF
j_gene: TRBJ2-5; abundance: -; d_gene: TRBD1; v_gene: TRBV6-1; CDR3nt: TGTGCCAGCAGTGAACCCGACAGGGAAGAGACCCAGTACTTC; CDR3aa: CASSEPDREETQYF
j_gene: TRBJ2-7; abundance: few; d_gene: TRBD1; v_gene: TRBV29-1; CDR3nt: TGCAGCGCTGAGGACAGGTCCTACGAGCAGTACTTC; CDR3aa: CSAEDRSYEQYF
j_gene: TRBJ2-7; abundance: -; d_gene: TRBD1; v_gene: TRBV7-8; CDR3nt: TGTGCCAGCAGCCCCCTGGGACAGGGCGACGAGCAGTACTTC; CDR3aa: CASSPLGQGDEQYF
j_gene: TRBJ2-7; abundance: -; d_gene: TRBD2; v_gene: TRBV5-1; CDR3nt: TGCGCCAGCAGGGCGGGAGGTGCGGAGCAGTACTTC; CDR3aa: CASRAGGAEQYF
j_gene: TRBJ2-7; abundance: -; d_gene: TRBD1; v_gene: TRBV2; CDR3nt: TGTGCCACCTTAATTGGGACAGTCTCCTACGAGCAGTACTTC; CDR3aa: CATLIGTVSYEQYF
j_gene: TRBJ1-1; abundance: -; d_gene: -; v_gene: TRBV5-1; CDR3nt: TGCGCCAGCAGCGGGGACACTGAAGCTTTCTTT; CDR3aa: CASSGDTEAFF
j_gene: TRBJ2-7; abundance: -; d_gene: -; v_gene: TRBV4-1; CDR3nt: TGCGCCAGCAGCCAAAGTACTCAGTACGAGCAGTACTTC; CDR3aa: CASSQSTQYEQYF
j_gene: TRBJ2-1; abundance: -; d_gene: -; v_gene: TRBV2; CDR3nt: TGTGCCAGCAGTCACTTGAAACTTGGCAATGAGCAGTTCTTC; CDR3aa: CASSHLKLGNEQFF
j_gene: TRBJ2-7; abundance: -; d_gene: TRBD1; v_gene: TRBV27; CDR3nt: TGTGCCAGCAGTTTATTGGGACAGGGCTACGAGCAGTACTTC; CDR3aa: CASSLLGQGYEQYF
j_gene: TRBJ2-4; abundance: -; d_gene: -; v_gene: TRBV5-1; CDR3nt: TGCGCCAGCAGCCCGGTCTCGACAGAAGCCAAAAACATTCAGTACTTC; CDR3aa: CASSPVSTEAKNIQYF
j_gene: TRBJ1-1; abundance: -; d_gene: -; v_gene: TRBV29-1; CDR3nt: TGCAGCGTTGGGCAGTTTGAAGCTTTCTTT; CDR3aa: CSVGQFEAFF
j_gene: TRBJ2-1; abundance: -; d_gene: -; v_gene: TRBV30; CDR3nt: TGTGCCTGGAGTCCTCCCGACACGGCCCCCTACAATGAGCAGTTCTTC; CDR3aa: CAWSPPDTAPYNEQFF
j_gene: TRBJ1-4; abundance: -; d_gene: -; v_gene: TRBV27; CDR3nt: TGTGCCAGCAGTCGGGGAGGGACCGAAGAGGAACTGTTTTTT; CDR3aa: CASSRGGTEEELFF
j_gene: TRBJ2-1; abundance: -; d_gene: -; v_gene: TRBV29-1; CDR3nt: TGCAGCGTTGAAATGTCGGACGTCCTCCAAGTGGATGAGCAGTTCTTC; CDR3aa: CSVEMSDVLQVDEQFF
j_gene: TRBJ2-3; abundance: -; d_gene: -; v_gene: TRBV7-9; CDR3nt: TGTGCCAGCAGCTTAAGTGTGACGGGTGAGGCAGATACGCAGTATTTT; CDR3aa: CASSLSVTGEADTQYF
j_gene: TRBJ1-4; abundance: -; d_gene: -; v_gene: TRBV11-2; CDR3nt: TGTGCCAGCAGCTTAGAGGGACGGAAACTGTTTTTT; CDR3aa: CASSLEGRKLFF
j_gene: TRBJ2-7; abundance: -; d_gene: -; v_gene: TRBV7-8; CDR3nt: TGTGCCAGCAGCTTAGCGGGACTCTACGAGCAGTACTTC; CDR3aa: CASSLAGLYEQYF
j_gene: TRBJ2-2; abundance: -; d_gene: -; v_gene: TRBV27; CDR3nt: TGTGCCAGCAGTTTTTACCAGCTACGGGACACCGGGGAGCTGTTTTTT; CDR3aa: CASSFYQLRDTGELFF
j_gene: TRBJ1-1; abundance: -; d_gene: -; v_gene: TRBV5-6; CDR3nt: TGTGCCAGCAGCATACCGGACCTGAACACTGAAGCTTTCTTT; CDR3aa: CASSIPDLNTEAFF
j_gene: TRBJ1-4; abundance: -; d_gene: -; v_gene: TRBV27; CDR3nt: TGTGCCAGCGGGGGGGGTTCCAATGAAAAACTGTTTTTT; CDR3aa: CASGGGSNEKLFF
j_gene: TRBJ1-2; abundance: -; d_gene: TRBD1; v_gene: TRBV30; CDR3nt: TGTGCCTGGAGTACCGGACAGGGTAGTGATGGCTACACCTTC; CDR3aa: CAWSTGQGSDGYTF
j_gene: TRBJ2-1; abundance: few; d_gene: TRBD2; v_gene: TRBV30; CDR3nt: TGTGCCTGGAGGCCGGCCGGGGGGTCACATGAGCAGTTCTTC; CDR3aa: CAWRPAGGSHEQFF
j_gene: TRBJ2-7; abundance: -; d_gene: -; v_gene: TRBV5-6; CDR3nt: TGTGCCAGCGCCACTGGAGCTTCCTACGAGCAGTACTTC; CDR3aa: CASATGASYEQYF
j_gene: TRBJ2-7; abundance: -; d_gene: TRBD2; v_gene: TRBV5-4; CDR3nt: TGTGCCAGCAGCCAAACGGGACTAGCCAAGGACGAGCAGTACTTC; CDR3aa: CASSQTGLAKDEQYF
j_gene: TRBJ1-1; abundance: -; d_gene: -; v_gene: TRBV16; CDR3nt: TGTGCCAGCAGCCAATCAAGGTGGGGCACTGAAGCTTTCTTT; CDR3aa: CASSQSRWGTEAFF
j_gene: TRBJ2-7; abundance: -; d_gene: -; v_gene: TRBV30; CDR3nt: TGTGCCTGGAGTACCCCCGCCGAGCAGTACTTC; CDR3aa: CAWSTPAEQYF
j_gene: TRBJ2-2; abundance: -; d_gene: TRBD1; v_gene: TRBV5-1; CDR3nt: TGCGCCAGCAGCGGGGGACAGAAGAACACCGGGGAGCTGTTTTTT; CDR3aa: CASSGGQKNTGELFF
j_gene: TRBJ2-7; abundance: -; d_gene: TRBD1; v_gene: TRBV7-9; CDR3nt: TGTGCCAGCAGGGGTTACCGGGACAGGGGCTACGAGCAGTACTTC; CDR3aa: CASRGYRDRGYEQYF
j_gene: TRBJ2-1; abundance: -; d_gene: TRBD2; v_gene: TRBV5-4; CDR3nt: TGTGCCAGCAGCGCATCGGGAGGCGGTCGGTTCTTC; CDR3aa: CASSASGGGRFF
j_gene: TRBJ2-1; abundance: -; d_gene: -; v_gene: TRBV14; CDR3nt: TGTGCCAGCAGCCAGCTGGGGGCTACCTACAATGAGCAGTTCTTC; CDR3aa: CASSQLGATYNEQFF
j_gene: TRBJ2-3; abundance: -; d_gene: TRBD2; v_gene: TRBV2; CDR3nt: TGTGCCAGCACGCGAGCGGGGCCCACAGATACGCAGTATTTT; CDR3aa: CASTRAGPTDTQYF
j_gene: TRBJ2-7; abundance: -; d_gene: -; v_gene: TRBV6-5; CDR3nt: TGTGCCAGCAGTTACCCGGGACCCGACAACGAGCAGTACTTC; CDR3aa: CASSYPGPDNEQYF